One sample yielded the 22 T cell receptor beta chains listed below, sequenced in a study of T cell responses to AZD1222 COVID-19 vaccine. TCRdb's table, derived via immunoSEQ multiplex PCR, lists solely in-frame clones and lacks some. This table holds about 140,000 clones, roughly 90% found once. Source: peripheral blood, taken on day 0 of AZD1222 vaccination. Receptors originate from an adult in good health.

J is TRBJ1-2 and V is TRBV4-3; D is unresolved. CDR3 length: 17 residues. The germline V gene encodes CDR1 LGHNA and CDR2 YSLEER. Trimming took 0 bases from V and 0 from J, leaving 14 bases between them. This CDR3 is CASSQEISRGTNYGYTF. The CDR3 region has the DNA TGCGCCAGCAGCCAAGAAATTTCGAGAGGAACTAACTATGGCTACACCTTC.

This chain links TRBV28 with TRBJ1-2, with D unresolved. Germline V lookup: CDR1 MDHEN, CDR2 SYDVKM. V was cut by 10 bases and J by 4 bases, with 13 bases left in between. The CDR3 consists of 12 residues. The CDR3 loop reads CATTTRVYGYTF. CDR3 coding DNA: TGTGCCACTACGACACGCGTCTATGGCTACACCTTC.

The chain employs TRBV11-3 and TRBJ2-7, with 7 bases identical to TRBD2. CDR1 and CDR2 from the germline V gene are SGHNT and YENEEA. The CDR3 contains 15 residues. Trimming removed 5 bases from V and 1 base from J; junction bases left unmatched: 8. CDR3 sequence: CASSRAASGSYEQYF. The CDR3 DNA is TGTGCCAGCAGCCGAGCGGCTAGCGGATCCTACGAGCAGTACTTC.

J is TRBJ2-3 and V is TRBV27; a weak D match, TRBD1 (6 bases). CDR1 is MNHEY, CDR2 SMNVEV, per germline (reference sequence). Trimming removed 3 bases from V and 5 bases from J, with 18 bases in between. The CDR3 contains 16 residues. CDR3: CASSFAKKTGKDTQYF. CDR3 coding DNA: TGTGCCAGCAGTTTCGCCAAAAAAACAGGGAAAGATACGCAGTATTTT.

The chain carries TRBV4-1 and TRBJ1-4; 9 positions match TRBD1. CDR3 size: 18 residues. J was trimmed by 2 bases and V by 1 base; bases with no gene match: 8. CDR1 is MGHRA and CDR2 is YSYEKL in the germline V gene. The CDR3: CASSQVPGQGITNEKLFF. CDR3 in DNA: TGCGCCAGCAGCCAAGTTCCAGGACAGGGGATCACTAATGAAAAACTGTTTTTT.

This chain uses TRBV5-1 with TRBJ2-1, with 12 bases that match TRBD2. This CDR3 contains 15 residues. Losses at the gene ends were 4 bases for V and 8 bases for J; bases not matched to a gene: 7. Per germline, CDR1 SGHRS and CDR2 YFSETQ. The CDR3 loop is CASSLAGGPEDEQFF. CDR3 coding DNA: TGCGCCAGCAGCCTAGCGGGAGGGCCTGAAGATGAGCAGTTCTTC.

The CDR3 spells CASSLDNRGLLKETQYF. CDR3 DNA sequence: TGTGCCAGCAGCTTAGATAACAGGGGGCTCTTAAAAGAGACCCAGTACTTC. This chain links TRBV7-9 with TRBJ2-5; 9 positions match TRBD1. The CDR3 is 17 residues long. The V and J ends lost 1 base and 3 bases, in that order; junction bases with no gene match: 9. Germline CDR1 reads SEHNR; CDR2 reads FQNEAQ (reference sequence).

The rearrangement uses TRBV7-3 and TRBJ2-5; a weak D match, TRBD2 (5 bases). V was trimmed by 2 bases and J by 5 bases, leaving 18 bases between them. Germline CDR1 is SGHTA and CDR2 is FQGTGA. CDR3 length equals 16 residues. The CDR3 here is CASSLGPARERETQYF. CDR3 nucleotides: TGTGCCAGCAGCTTAGGTCCGGCCCGGGAACGGGAGACCCAGTACTTC.

This chain joins TRBV18 and TRBJ1-6, with 9 bases fitting TRBD1. The CDR3 runs to 14 residues. With V trimmed by 6 bases and J by 9 bases, 6 bases remained unmatched. CDR1 and CDR2 (germline): KGHSH, LQKENI. CDR3 amino acids: CASSRDRDFSPLHF. The CDR3 DNA reads as TGTGCCAGCTCGCGGGACAGGGATTTTTCACCCCTCCACTTT. The full variable domain, completed using reference TRBV18 and TRBJ1-6, is NAGVMQNPRHLVRRRGQEARLRCSPMKGHSHVYWYRQLPEEGLKFMVYLQKENIIDESGMPKERFSAEFPKEGPSILRIQQVVRGDSAAYFCASSRDRDFSPLHFGNGTRLTVT.

This rearrangement joins TRBV11-2 to TRBJ1-3; TRBD1 matches at 9 bases. From germline, CDR1 is SGHAT and CDR2 FQNNGV. V was pared by 6 bases and J by 1 base, with 13 bases of the junction left unmatched. The CDR3 runs to 18 residues. CDR3 DNA sequence: TGTGCCAGCAGACGTCCCGGGACAGGGTCGGGATCTGGAAACACCATATATTTT. This gives the protein CASRRPGTGSGSGNTIYF. The variable domain in full, with the rest retrieved from reference TRBV11-2 and TRBJ1-3, is EAGVAQSPRYKIIEKRQSVAFWCNPISGHATLYWYQQILGQGPKLLIQFQNNGVVDDSQLPKDRFSAERLKGVDSTLKIQPAKLEDSAVYLCASRRPGTGSGSGNTIYFGEGSWLTVV.

J is TRBJ2-1 and V is TRBV12-5, with TRBD1 identical over 7 bases. Germline CDR1 and CDR2: LGHNT and FRNRAP. The CDR3 loop spans 14 amino acids. The V and J ends lost 4 bases and 7 bases, in that order; junction bases with no gene match: 7. The CDR3 region is CASGSAGGPNEQFF. DNA of the CDR3: TGTGCTAGTGGTTCGGCAGGGGGTCCGAATGAGCAGTTCTTC.

The V and J genes are TRBV5-8 and TRBJ1-2; TRBD1 matches at 7 bases. Losses at the gene ends were 7 bases for V and 3 bases for J; bases not matched to a gene: 3. The CDR3 extends over 12 amino acids. The germline V gene encodes CDR1 SGHTS and CDR2 YDEGEE. CDR3 nucleotides: TGTGCCAGCGCAACAGGGGACTATGGCTACACCTTC. It specifies CASATGDYGYTF.

V is TRBV4-1 and J is TRBJ2-2; D unclear. V was pared by 3 bases and J by 4 bases, with 9 bases between. This CDR3 contains 14 residues. Germline V CDR1 and CDR2: MGHRA, YSYEKL. The CDR3 DNA reads TGCGCCAGCAGCCAGCAGCAATTCACCGGGGAGCTGTTTTTT. It codes for CASSQQQFTGELFF.

Here the CDR3 DNA reads TGTGCCAGCAGCTTCGGACTAGCGGGAAGCAATGAGCAGTTCTTC. Amino acids: CASSFGLAGSNEQFF. This chain links TRBV5-6 with TRBJ2-1; 12 bases are shared with TRBD2. Trimming removed 2 bases from V and 6 bases from J; junction bases left unmatched: 3. The germline gives CDR1 SGHDT, CDR2 YYEEEE. The CDR3 is 15 residues long.

V gene TRBV4-1 combines with J gene TRBJ1-5, with 8 bases fitting TRBD1. The V and J ends lost 2 bases and 5 bases, in that order; junction bases with no gene match: 2. The germline CDR1 and CDR2 sequences are MGHRA and YSYEKL. The CDR3 has 14 residues. CDR3 nucleotides: TGCGCCAGCAGCCAACCGGACAGGGATCAGCCCCAGCATTTT. Translated: CASSQPDRDQPQHF.

In its sample, this clone was seen a few times. This sequence joins TRBV27 and TRBJ1-1; a possible D gene is TRBD1 (5 bases). The CDR3 has 14 amino acids. V gave up 1 base and J gave up 5 bases, with 11 bases separating them. The V gene's germline CDR1 is MNHEY and CDR2 SMNVEV (reference sequence). CDR3 in DNA: TGTGCCAGCAGTTTATATCCAGGGTCGACTGAAGCTTTCTTT. It encodes CASSLYPGSTEAFF.

The chain is built from TRBV7-2 and TRBJ1-1; TRBD1 is a possible D gene (5 bases). Germline CDR1 is SGHTA and CDR2 is FQGNSA. The CDR3 is 15 amino acids. V dropped 5 bases and J dropped 0 bases, with 13 bases sitting between them. The DNA for the CDR3 is TGTGCCAGCAGCATTGGGGGGGTCATGAACACTGAAGCTTTCTTT. Its translation: CASSIGGVMNTEAFF.

This chain links TRBV4-1 with TRBJ2-7, with D unclear. The CDR3 contains 14 residues. Germline lookup yields CDR1 MGHRA and CDR2 YSYEKL. V was clipped by 3 bases and J by 3 bases, with 12 bases between them. CDR3 region: CASSQHRNVYEQYF. The CDR3, as DNA: TGCGCCAGCAGCCAGCATCGGAACGTCTACGAGCAGTACTTC.

The genes are TRBV9 and TRBJ2-1, with D possibly being TRBD1 or TRBD2 (5 bases each). From germline, CDR1 is SGDLS and CDR2 YYNGEE. The CDR3 loop spans 17 amino acids. Trimming left V 7 bases short and J 5 bases short, with 25 bases between. In DNA, the CDR3 is TGTGCCAGCTCCAGTAGTTCCTCCCATCTGGGGGACAATGAGCAGTTCTTC. Translation: CASSSSSSHLGDNEQFF.

The chain combines TRBV11-2 with TRBJ2-7, with 10 bases identical to TRBD2. The CDR3 runs 16 residues. V dropped 3 bases and J dropped 7; count of bases not matched to a gene: 12. Germline V CDR1 and CDR2: SGHAT, FQNNGV. CDR3 sequence reads: CASSFPGLAEGGEQYF. The CDR3 DNA follows: TGTGCCAGCAGCTTCCCTGGACTAGCGGAGGGAGGGGAGCAGTACTTC.

The genes are TRBV6-5 and TRBJ2-2; 9 bases line up with TRBD1. Germline assignment: CDR1 MNHEY and CDR2 SVGAGI. The CDR3 length is 14 residues. V shed 8 bases and J 3 bases; nucleotides not matched to a gene: 4. The CDR3 DNA sequence: TGTGCCAGCTTTCGGACAGGGGACACCGGGGAGCTGTTTTTT. This translates into CASFRTGDTGELFF.

The chain carries TRBV6-5 and TRBJ2-3, with 11 nucleotides matching TRBD2. The CDR3 has 15 amino acids. The junction had 4 bases not matched to a gene; V was cut back by 2 bases and J by 6 bases. In germline, CDR1 is MNHEY, CDR2 SVGAGI. CDR3 sequence (DNA): TGTGCCAGCAGTTACGGGCCTAGCGGGAGGGATACGCAGTATTTT. Its translation: CASSYGPSGRDTQYF.